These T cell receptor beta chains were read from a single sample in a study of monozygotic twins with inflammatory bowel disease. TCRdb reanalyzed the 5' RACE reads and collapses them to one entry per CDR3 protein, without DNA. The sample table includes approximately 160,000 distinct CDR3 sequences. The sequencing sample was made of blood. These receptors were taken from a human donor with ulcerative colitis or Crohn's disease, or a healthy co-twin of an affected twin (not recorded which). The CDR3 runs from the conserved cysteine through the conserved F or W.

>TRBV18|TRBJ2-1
CASSPASAYNEQFF
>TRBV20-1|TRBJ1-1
CSAREGWDTEAFF
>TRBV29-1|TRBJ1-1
CSVVWEWNTEAFF
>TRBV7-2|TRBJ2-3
CASSLAGPTDTQYF
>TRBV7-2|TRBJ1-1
CASSRALNTEAFF
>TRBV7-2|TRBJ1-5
CASSLRGGSGGNQPQHF
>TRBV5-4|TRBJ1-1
CAGRQGENTEAFF
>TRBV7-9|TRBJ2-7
CASSSPDRTYEQYF
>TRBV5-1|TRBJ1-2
CASSFGSNYGYTF
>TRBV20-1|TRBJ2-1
CSASFTGGRNEQFF
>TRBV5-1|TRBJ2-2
CASSPRQGASGELFF
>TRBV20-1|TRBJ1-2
CSAPKGQGGRGYTF
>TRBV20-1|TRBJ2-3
CSARDRENTDTQYF
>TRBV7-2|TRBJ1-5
CASSRANRNQPQHF
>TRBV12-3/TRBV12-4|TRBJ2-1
CASVPGRGYNEQFF